This record looks at one TCR beta chain sequence and its context. Amplified regions were TCR beta CDR3 sequences from RNA transcripts. RT-PCR in the first round (using the HTBI primer set) targeted the TCR CDR3. A single record per CDR3 protein comes from TCRdb applying MiXCR to the multiplex PCR reads. The table includes 300,000 or so distinct CDR3 sequences, 15% to 20% detected once. The CDR3 has 16 residues. V lost 1 base to trimming and J lost 2 bases, with 14 bases between them. CDR1 and CDR2 from the germline V gene are SGHTA and FQGNSA. The authors deemed Graves' hyperthyroidism stable absent ophthalmopathy progression within 18 months. Patients were aged 18 to 65, had disease duration under 2 months, and had newly diagnosed hyperthyroidism. Together with thyroid ultrasound, orbital computed tomography, serum thyroxine and TRAb, clinical symptoms were used for diagnoses. The data stem from a study of T cells in Graves' hyperthyroidism and ophthalmopathy.

Sequenced input: blood. The receptor's source is a woman between 45 and 65 years old with Graves' hyperthyroidism. The rearrangement uses TRBV7-2 and TRBJ2-5; D call uncertain. CDR3 bases: TGTGCCAGCAGCTTAGATCGTTATCGTTCTCAAGAGACCCAGTACTTC. Encoded protein: CASSLDRYRSQETQYF.